This TCR beta chain was sequenced in a study of cytomegalovirus exposure and HLA in healthy donors. Points on this clone: The antigen is not known.

A multiplex PCR was run with 60 Vbeta primers and 13 Jbeta primers. Using immunoSEQ multiplex PCR, the repertoire was profiled, and TCRdb retains in-frame clones only, with some absent. The data contain over 150,000 clones, approximately 77% of them singletons. Study-level findings and limits: A later analysis reportedly identified an Asian-associated ancestry cluster as carrying fewer N-insertions than the approximately 670-donor mean. According to reports, the classifier identified cytomegalovirus status with high specificity and sensitivity.

The length of the CDR3 is 14 residues. Per germline, CDR1 MNHEY and CDR2 SVGAGI. V was trimmed by 5 bases and J by 3 bases, leaving 11 bases between them. The sequenced sample was PBMCs. The receptor comes from a man between 18 and 35 years old in good health and CMV-seronegative. The genes are TRBV6-5 and TRBJ2-1; perhaps TRBD2 as D (6 bases). This CDR3 reads CASSPGTRYNEQFF. The DNA for the CDR3 is TGTGCCAGCAGTCCCGGGACTCGCTACAATGAGCAGTTCTTC.